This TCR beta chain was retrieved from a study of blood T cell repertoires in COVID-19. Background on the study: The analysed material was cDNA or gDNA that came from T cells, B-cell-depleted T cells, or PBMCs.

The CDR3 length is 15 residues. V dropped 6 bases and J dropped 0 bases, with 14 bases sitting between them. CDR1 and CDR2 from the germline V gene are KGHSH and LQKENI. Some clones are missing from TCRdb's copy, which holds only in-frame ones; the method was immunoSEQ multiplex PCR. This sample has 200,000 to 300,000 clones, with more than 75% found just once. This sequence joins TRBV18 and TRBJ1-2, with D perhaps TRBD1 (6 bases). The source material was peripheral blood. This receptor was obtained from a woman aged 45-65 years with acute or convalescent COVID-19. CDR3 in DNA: TGTGCCAGCTCCCACAGGGAAGTCCCTAACTATGGCTACACCTTC. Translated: CASSHREVPNYGYTF.